These T cell receptor beta chains were read from a single sample in a study of blood T cells in healthy people across ages. TCRdb reprocessed the 5' RACE reads via MiXCR and lists one record per CDR3 protein. The sample carries around 870,000 distinct CDR3 sequences, about 28% recorded once. Sequencing was done on a sample of blood. The receptors derive from an elderly woman in good health. Both conserved end residues are part of each CDR3. Fields, in order: D gene, V gene, J gene, CDR3 length, clone size, CDR3 protein, CDR3 DNA. The D gene is left open where the match is weak. A row's size may be missing; if present it is once, few, many or a size class.

d_gene: .
v_gene: TRBV5-5
j_gene: TRBJ2-5
len: 14
abundance: many
CDR3aa: CASSHLPGEETQYF
CDR3nt: TGTGCCAGCAGCCACCTACCAGGGGAAGAGACCCAGTACTTC

d_gene: .
v_gene: TRBV10-3
j_gene: TRBJ2-5
len: 14
abundance: many
CDR3aa: CAISESGPQETQYF
CDR3nt: TGTGCCATCAGTGAGTCCGGACCCCAAGAGACCCAGTACTTC

d_gene: TRBD1
v_gene: TRBV20-1
j_gene: TRBJ2-7
len: 18
abundance: .
CDR3aa: CSAGTGTGGTFGFYEQYF
CDR3nt: TGCAGTGCTGGGACCGGGACAGGGGGCACATTTGGGTTTTACGAGCAGTACTTC

d_gene: .
v_gene: TRBV7-2
j_gene: TRBJ1-4
len: 18
abundance: many
CDR3aa: CASSLASFVGVVNEKLFF
CDR3nt: TGTGCCAGCAGCTTAGCCAGTTTTGTGGGAGTGGTTAATGAAAAACTGTTTTTT

d_gene: TRBD1
v_gene: TRBV6-1
j_gene: TRBJ1-5
len: 16
abundance: few
CDR3aa: CASSVMGQDSNQPQHF
CDR3nt: TGTGCCAGCAGTGTCATGGGACAGGATAGCAATCAGCCCCAGCATTTT

d_gene: TRBD1
v_gene: TRBV7-9
j_gene: TRBJ2-5
len: 14
abundance: many
CDR3aa: CASSSGGRGYRQYF
CDR3nt: TGTGCCAGCAGCTCAGGGGGCAGGGGCTACCGGCAGTACTTC

d_gene: TRBD2
v_gene: TRBV6-2/TRBV6-3
j_gene: TRBJ2-2
len: 17
abundance: .
CDR3aa: CASSHPGLAGGPGELFF
CDR3nt: TGTGCCAGCAGCCACCCAGGACTAGCGGGGGGTCCCGGGGAGCTGTTTTTT

d_gene: TRBD2
v_gene: TRBV20-1
j_gene: TRBJ2-5
len: 16
abundance: many
CDR3aa: CSARWSSGGMRETQYF
CDR3nt: TGCAGTGCTAGATGGTCTAGCGGGGGGATGAGGGAGACCCAGTACTTC

d_gene: TRBD2
v_gene: TRBV24-1
j_gene: TRBJ2-1
len: 15
abundance: .
CDR3aa: CATSTSGGLKNEQFF
CDR3nt: TGTGCCACCAGTACTAGCGGGGGGCTGAAAAATGAGCAGTTCTTC

d_gene: .
v_gene: TRBV10-3
j_gene: TRBJ2-3
len: 16
abundance: many
CDR3aa: CATQRGQKISTDTQYF
CDR3nt: TGTGCCACCCAACGGGGGCAGAAAATCAGCACAGATACGCAGTATTTT

d_gene: .
v_gene: TRBV7-2
j_gene: TRBJ2-7
len: 15
abundance: few
CDR3aa: CANSLAGQGQYEQYF
CDR3nt: TGTGCCAACAGCTTAGCGGGACAGGGTCAATACGAGCAGTACTTC

d_gene: .
v_gene: TRBV20-1
j_gene: TRBJ2-1
len: 16
abundance: few
CDR3aa: CSAREVAKGDYNEQFF
CDR3nt: TGCAGTGCTAGAGAGGTTGCGAAGGGAGACTACAATGAGCAGTTCTTC

d_gene: TRBD1
v_gene: TRBV7-9
j_gene: TRBJ2-3
len: 16
abundance: many
CDR3aa: CASSLGDRSYTDTQYF
CDR3nt: TGTGCCAGCAGCTTGGGGGACAGGTCTTACACAGATACGCAGTATTTT

d_gene: TRBD2
v_gene: TRBV12-3/TRBV12-4
j_gene: TRBJ2-3
len: 20
abundance: .
CDR3aa: CASSFWGMSSGELSTDTQYF
CDR3nt: TGTGCCAGCAGTTTTTGGGGTATGTCTAGCGGGGAACTATCCACAGATACGCAGTATTTT

d_gene: .
v_gene: TRBV5-5
j_gene: TRBJ1-5
len: 13
abundance: many
CDR3aa: CASSIVPDQPQHF
CDR3nt: TGTGCCAGCAGCATAGTACCGGATCAGCCCCAGCATTTT

d_gene: TRBD1
v_gene: TRBV20-1
j_gene: TRBJ2-1
len: 14
abundance: few
CDR3aa: CSARGGQGRNEQFF
CDR3nt: TGCAGTGCTCGTGGGGGACAGGGTCGCAATGAGCAGTTCTTC

d_gene: .
v_gene: TRBV20-1
j_gene: TRBJ2-7
len: 16
abundance: .
CDR3aa: CSATLGSLRAYNEQYF
CDR3nt: TGCAGTGCTACCCTTGGCTCTCTAAGGGCTTACAATGAGCAGTACTTC

d_gene: TRBD1
v_gene: TRBV6-6
j_gene: TRBJ1-5
len: 14
abundance: many
CDR3aa: CASAGQISNQPQHF
CDR3nt: TGTGCCAGCGCGGGACAGATTAGCAATCAGCCCCAGCATTTT

d_gene: TRBD1
v_gene: TRBV20-1
j_gene: TRBJ1-2
len: 18
abundance: .
CDR3aa: CSARGGTGDRATNYGYTF
CDR3nt: TGCAGTGCTAGAGGCGGGACAGGAGACCGAGCAACTAACTATGGCTACACCTTC

d_gene: .
v_gene: TRBV10-3
j_gene: TRBJ1-1
len: 13
abundance: few
CDR3aa: CAISESGATEAFF
CDR3nt: TGTGCCATCAGTGAGTCTGGGGCGACTGAAGCTTTCTTT

d_gene: .
v_gene: TRBV5-8
j_gene: TRBJ1-5
len: 16
abundance: few
CDR3aa: CASSLVSYRSNQPQHF
CDR3nt: TGTGCCAGCAGCTTGGTCAGTTATAGGAGCAATCAGCCCCAGCATTTT

d_gene: .
v_gene: TRBV6-6
j_gene: TRBJ2-5
len: 13
abundance: .
CDR3aa: CTGSLQFQETQYF
CDR3nt: TGTACCGGCAGTTTACAGTTCCAAGAGACCCAGTACTTC

d_gene: TRBD2
v_gene: TRBV20-1
j_gene: TRBJ2-1
len: 13
abundance: few
CDR3aa: CSATEGLAGRQFF
CDR3nt: TGCAGTGCTACCGAGGGACTAGCGGGGCGGCAGTTCTTC

d_gene: .
v_gene: TRBV28
j_gene: TRBJ2-6
len: 15
abundance: many
CDR3aa: CASNRQGSGANVLTF
CDR3nt: TGTGCCAGCAACCGCCAGGGCTCTGGGGCCAACGTCCTGACTTTC

d_gene: .
v_gene: TRBV7-8
j_gene: TRBJ1-6
len: 13
abundance: .
CDR3aa: CASSLDRLSPLHF
CDR3nt: TGTGCCAGCAGCCTCGACAGGCTTTCACCCCTCCACTTT

d_gene: TRBD1
v_gene: TRBV5-5
j_gene: TRBJ1-2
len: 16
abundance: many
CDR3aa: CASSPAGRGRNYGYTF
CDR3nt: TGTGCCAGCAGCCCGGCTGGCAGGGGGAGAAACTATGGCTACACCTTC

d_gene: .
v_gene: TRBV6-5
j_gene: TRBJ1-6
len: 15
abundance: .
CDR3aa: CASSSLTVGRVPLHF
CDR3nt: TGTGCCAGCAGTTCCCTGACTGTGGGGCGAGTACCCCTCCACTTT

d_gene: .
v_gene: TRBV11-2
j_gene: TRBJ2-3
len: 16
abundance: .
CDR3aa: CASSSSWASSTDTQYF
CDR3nt: TGTGCCAGCAGCTCCAGTTGGGCTTCTAGCACAGATACGCAGTATTTT

d_gene: TRBD1
v_gene: TRBV4-3
j_gene: TRBJ2-7
len: 18
abundance: many
CDR3aa: CASSQDLFPGQGSYEQYF
CDR3nt: TGCGCCAGCAGCCAAGATTTATTCCCGGGACAGGGCTCCTACGAGCAGTACTTC